Here is one T cell receptor beta chain with its context. What it binds is not known. Germline V lookup: CDR1 SGHVS, CDR2 FQNEAQ. With 4 bases removed from V and 7 bases from J, the gap between germline ends came to 13 bases. The CDR3 has 13 amino acids. The data belong to a study of T cells after yellow fever vaccination. Points from the study as a whole: Reappearance after the booster was observed for most primary-vaccination clones (96% CD4, roughly 90% CD8). A minor fraction of clonotypes spanned both CD4 and CD8 compartments.

Production of TCR cDNA was by 5'RACE template switching, which also added a universal primer site and UMIs. TCRdb used MiXCR to reprocess the 5' RACE reads, holding one entry per CDR3 protein. The sample lists under 550,000 distinct CDR3 sequences; 20% to 25% were seen once. The sample here was PBMCs, taken roughly 20 days after the first yellow fever vaccination. The clonotype originates from a man aged 18 to 30 who received the YFV17D yellow fever vaccine. J is TRBJ1-2 and V is TRBV7-8; no definite D call. CDR3 in amino acids: CASSSDPYRGYTF. In DNA form, the CDR3 reads TGTGCCAGCAGCTCGGACCCTTATCGTGGCTACACCTTC.